These 32 T cell receptor beta chains were all obtained from the same sample, sequenced in a study of cytomegalovirus exposure and HLA in healthy donors. 13 Jbeta primers and 60 Vbeta primers were used for the PCR. Sequencing was performed with immunoSEQ multiplex PCR; in TCRdb, only in-frame clones are kept and a portion is missing. This table holds 75,000 to 90,000 clones, 72% found once. The specimen was PBMCs. These receptors were taken from a woman aged 40 to 55 in good health and CMV-seropositive.

The sample holds a few counts of this clone. V gene TRBV6-1 combines with J gene TRBJ1-6; TRBD1 matches at 7 bases. V trimming: 8 bases; J trimming: 16 bases; junction bases outside the gene matches: 11. In germline, CDR1 is MNHNS, CDR2 SASEGT. This CDR3 has 12 amino acids. CDR3 bases: TGTGCCAGCGGGACAGTCGGAGCGATGCTCCACTTT. Protein product: CASGTVGAMLHF.

The genes are TRBV5-1 and TRBJ2-6; unclear D gene. CDR3 size: 14 residues. In germline, CDR1 is SGHRS, CDR2 YFSETQ. Trimming pared 0 bases from V and 2 bases from J, leaving 3 bases between. CDR3 DNA: TGCGCCAGCAGCTTGGCGGCTGGGGCCAACGTCCTGACTTTC. This gives the protein CASSLAAGANVLTF.

This chain links TRBV9 with TRBJ2-3; D gene uncertain. Between the trimmed V and J ends, which lost 5 bases and 2 bases, there was a span of 15 bases. Germline V gene data show CDR1 as SGDLS and CDR2 as YYNGEE. This CDR3 is built from 15 residues. The CDR3 coding sequence is TGTGCCAGCAGTAAGGCTAGATTGAACACAGATACGCAGTATTTT. Translated: CASSKARLNTDTQYF. The full variable domain, its missing parts supplied by reference TRBV9 and TRBJ2-3, is DSGVTQTPKHLITATGQRVTLRCSPRSGDLSVYWYQQSLDQGLQFLIQYYNGEERAKGNILERFSAQQFPDLHSELNLSSLELGDSALYFCASSKARLNTDTQYFGPGTRLTVL.

The V gene is TRBV5-1, the J gene TRBJ2-7; 7 nucleotides match TRBD2. The CDR3 is 13 amino acids. Germline V gene lookup returns CDR1 SGHRS and CDR2 YFSETQ. The junction had 6 bases not matched to a gene; V was cut back by 4 bases and J by 5 bases. The CDR3 nucleotides are TGCGCCAGCAGCGTCGGGACTACCAACGAGCAGTACTTC. It codes for CASSVGTTNEQYF.

J is TRBJ2-3 and V is TRBV5-1, with a weak D call TRBD2 (7 bases). The CDR3 is made up of 17 amino acids. Germline CDR1 is SGHRS and CDR2 is YFSETQ. With 0 bases removed from V and 2 bases from J, the gap between germline ends came to 16 bases. For the CDR3, the DNA is TGCGCCAGCAGCTTGGGGGCCGGGGGGCCTAACACAGATACGCAGTATTTT. Residues: CASSLGAGGPNTDTQYF.

This clone was seen once. The rearrangement uses TRBV4-1 and TRBJ2-2; 7 bases are a match to TRBD1. The germline V gene has CDR1 MGHRA and CDR2 YSYEKL. J gave up 1 base and V 5 bases, and 4 bases lay outside the gene matches. This CDR3 region has 15 residues. CDR3 nucleotide sequence: TGCGCCAGCAGCTCCCGGGACAGGAACACCGGGGAGCTGTTTTTT. Its protein product is CASSSRDRNTGELFF.

The chain combines TRBV19 with TRBJ1-5, with TRBD1 matching over 9 bases. The length of the CDR3 is 15 residues. The junction had 4 bases not matched to a gene; V was cut back by 3 bases and J by 4 bases. Germline V lookup: CDR1 LNHDA, CDR2 SQIVND (reference sequence). CDR3 DNA sequence: TGTGCCAGTAGTATGGACAGGGGATTTAATCAGCCCCAGCATTTT. Residues: CASSMDRGFNQPQHF.

A few counts support this clone. The chain combines TRBV28 with TRBJ2-1, with 15 bases matching TRBD2. J gave up 2 bases and V 4 bases, and 9 bases lay outside the gene matches. The CDR3 consists of 19 residues. CDR1 is MDHEN and CDR2 is SYDVKM in the germline V gene. The CDR3 loop reads CASSSPGLAGGRAYNEQFF. CDR3 sequence (DNA): TGTGCCAGCAGTTCCCCGGGACTAGCGGGGGGCCGGGCCTACAATGAGCAGTTCTTC.

The chain employs TRBV6-1 and TRBJ1-2; 8 bases align to TRBD1. From germline, CDR1 is MNHNS and CDR2 SASEGT. The CDR3 is 14 residues long. The junction had 3 bases not matched to a gene; V was cut back by 1 base and J by 5 bases. The CDR3 loop is CASSEGTGIYGYTF. CDR3 sequence (DNA): TGTGCCAGCAGTGAAGGGACAGGGATTTATGGCTACACCTTC.

J is TRBJ1-2 and V is TRBV29-1; 11 bases are shared with TRBD1. The CDR3 loop spans 12 amino acids. The ends lost 7 bases at V and 7 bases at J; junction bases unmatched: 5. Germline V lookup: CDR1 SQVTM, CDR2 ANQGSEA. DNA for the CDR3: TGCAGCGCCGGGACAGGGGGTGGTGGCTACACCTTC. Protein product: CSAGTGGGGYTF.

J is TRBJ1-1 and V is TRBV10-3, with D hard to call. Germline V CDR1 and CDR2: ENHRY, SYGVKD. Trimming pared 0 bases from V and 1 base from J, leaving 6 bases between. The CDR3 is made up of 14 amino acids. CDR3 sequence (DNA): TGTGCCATCAGTGAGTCTCGAGGGAACACTGAAGCTTTCTTT. This encodes CAISESRGNTEAFF.

The chain is built from TRBV6-5 and TRBJ2-1, with a possible D match to TRBD1 (6 bases). CDR1 is MNHEY and CDR2 is SVGAGI in the germline V gene. Trimming stripped 2 bases from V and 8 bases from J, with 16 bases between. This CDR3 comprises 15 residues. Written as DNA, the CDR3 is TGTGCCAGCAGTTACGGAAGGGGGTGGGCTGATGAGCAGTTCTTC. This sequence encodes CASSYGRGWADEQFF.

This chain links TRBV6-5 with TRBJ1-2; no clear D gene. There are 12 residues in the CDR3. The V gene lost 2 bases and the J gene lost 10 bases, with 11 bases spanning the gap. CDR1 is MNHEY, CDR2 SVGAGI, per germline. CDR3 DNA sequence: TGTGCCAGCAGTTACCAAGGAGGTGCCTACACCTTC. This gives the protein CASSYQGGAYTF.

A note on this clone: This sample includes further DNA sequences coding for the same CDR3. The chain uses TRBV29-1 and TRBJ2-7, with TRBD2 matching over 9 bases. There are 15 residues in the CDR3. Per germline, CDR1 SQVTM and CDR2 ANQGSEA. Losses at the gene ends were 1 base for V and 2 bases for J; bases not matched to a gene: 6. The CDR3 DNA reads as TGCAGCGTTGAAGGGCTAGCGGGGAGAACCTACGAGCAGTACTTC. It codes for CSVEGLAGRTYEQYF.

Comments on this clone: The junction departs from germline at one end; a sequencing error may be responsible. The chain uses TRBV5-6 and TRBJ2-2; 12 nucleotides line up with TRBD2. Germline CDR1 and CDR2: SGHDT and YYEEEE. The CDR3 is 16 residues long. The CDR3 loop is CASSRLAGGPTGKLFF. In nucleotides, the CDR3 is TGTGCCAGCAGCCGTCTAGCGGGGGGGCCCACCGGGAAGCTGTTTTTT.

This clone turned up a few times. The chain carries TRBV5-1 and TRBJ2-1; possible D gene TRBD2, 6 bases. From germline, CDR1 is SGHRS and CDR2 YFSETQ. Deletions cut 5 bases from V and 0 bases from J, with 15 bases between. This CDR3 contains 16 residues. The CDR3 spells CASSLSGGNSYNEQFF. CDR3 coding DNA: TGCGCCAGCAGTCTTTCCGGGGGAAACTCCTACAATGAGCAGTTCTTC.

The chain uses TRBV5-1 and TRBJ2-3; no reliable D call. V was trimmed by 7 bases and J by 14 bases, leaving 17 bases between them. The CDR3 is 11 residues long. Germline V lookup: CDR1 SGHRS, CDR2 YFSETQ. CDR3 protein: CASGGPTARYF. CDR3 DNA sequence: TGCGCCAGCGGCGGTCCAACCGCGCGGTATTTT.

This chain uses TRBV6-4 with TRBJ1-1; D is perhaps TRBD1 (5 bases). Looked up from germline, CDR1 is MRHNA and CDR2 is SNTAGT. Trimming removed 6 bases from V and 6 bases from J, with 20 bases in between. This CDR3 is built from 15 residues. Here the CDR3 reads CASRQEGFMAAEAFF. The DNA for the CDR3 is TGTGCCAGCAGACAGGAGGGATTTATGGCCGCTGAAGCTTTCTTT.

This clone was seen more than once but under ten times. The genes are TRBV6-5 and TRBJ1-1; TRBD1 matches 7 bases. V lost 4 bases and J lost 1; bases outside the gene matches: 3. This CDR3 has 14 residues. Germline CDR1 and CDR2: MNHEY and SVGAGI. The CDR3 is CASSSYRGNTEAFF. The CDR3 coding sequence is TGTGCCAGCAGTTCCTACAGGGGGAACACTGAAGCTTTCTTT.

The chain links TRBV18 to TRBJ2-1; the D is unclear. V was pared by 2 bases and J by 3 bases, with 8 bases between. The CDR3 totals 14 residues. CDR1 KGHSH and CDR2 LQKENI come from the germline V gene. CDR3 residues: CASSPTANYNEQFF. The CDR3, as DNA: TGTGCCAGCTCACCAACAGCCAACTACAATGAGCAGTTCTTC.

The chain uses TRBV25-1 and TRBJ2-2; no clear D. The CDR3 has 13 amino acids. Germline V gives CDR1 MGHDK, CDR2 SYGVNS. Trimming left V 3 bases short and J 4 bases short, with 6 bases between. The CDR3 DNA follows: TGTGCCAGCAGTGACCCGAGCACCGGGGAGCTGTTTTTT. Translation gives CASSDPSTGELFF.

This clone showed up just once. The J gene is TRBJ1-5, the V gene TRBV7-2; 8 bases fit TRBD1. CDR3 length: 17 residues. In germline, CDR1 is SGHTA, CDR2 FQGNSA. V gave up 5 bases and J gave up 2 bases; unmatched junction bases: 11. The CDR3, as DNA: TGTGCCAGCAGCCTGCCCCAGGGGGCAATCGGCAATCAGCCCCAGCATTTT. Amino acids: CASSLPQGAIGNQPQHF. The variable domain in full, completed from reference TRBV7-2 and TRBJ1-5, reads GAGVSQSPSNKVTEKGKDVELRCDPISGHTALYWYRQSLGQGLEFLIYFQGNSAPDKSGLPSDRFSAERTGGSVSTLTIQRTQQEDSAVYLCASSLPQGAIGNQPQHFGDGTRLSIL.

Only a few counts were recorded for this clone. CDR3 sequence: CASSPEGANSPLHF. The DNA of the CDR3 is TGTGCCAGCAGTCCCGAGGGGGCCAATTCACCCCTCCACTTT. The J gene is TRBJ1-6, the V gene TRBV6-5; 7 bases line up with TRBD1. Germline trimming cut 5 bases from V and 7 bases from J; bases unmatched to any gene: 5. The CDR3 has 14 amino acids. Looked up from germline, CDR1 is MNHEY and CDR2 is SVGAGI.

This chain joins TRBV15 and TRBJ2-3, with 7 nucleotides matching TRBD2. This CDR3 contains 17 residues. Germline V lookup: CDR1 LNHNV, CDR2 YYDKDF (reference sequence). V lost 0 bases to trimming and J lost 4 bases; unmatched junction nucleotides: 10. The CDR3 DNA follows: TGTGCCACCAGCAGAGATAATGGACTAGTCGGGTCAGATACGCAGTATTTT. Its translation is CATSRDNGLVGSDTQYF.

The chain couples TRBV7-2 to TRBJ1-4; 8 bases map to TRBD1. CDR1 is SGHTA and CDR2 is FQGNSA in the germline V gene. This CDR3 is built from 14 residues. After removal of 4 bases from V and 4 bases from J, the junction contained 2 bases not matched to a gene. CDR3 nucleotides: TGTGCCAGCAGCTGGACAGGGAATAATGAAAAACTGTTTTTT. Residues: CASSWTGNNEKLFF.

Of note for this clone: The same CDR3 can be traced to other DNA sequences in this sample. V usage is TRBV6-5 and J usage is TRBJ1-1; D is ambiguous. With 6 bases removed from V and 4 bases from J, the gap between germline ends came to 12 bases. This CDR3 comprises 13 residues. Germline lookup yields CDR1 MNHEY and CDR2 SVGAGI. The CDR3 nucleotides are TGTGCCAGCAGCAGACCCGGGAGCACTGAAGCTTTCTTT. It encodes CASSRPGSTEAFF.

The chain is built from TRBV29-1 and TRBJ1-1; a weak D match, TRBD1 (5 bases). V was pared by 0 bases and J by 11 bases, with 13 bases between. This CDR3 region has 12 residues. Germline V gene lookup returns CDR1 SQVTM and CDR2 ANQGSEA. DNA of the CDR3: TGCAGCGTTGAAGATCCTGGAAGGGGTGCTTTCTTT. This gives the protein CSVEDPGRGAFF.

This chain connects TRBV28 to TRBJ2-7, with 15 bases matching TRBD2. J was trimmed by 3 bases and V by 5 bases; bases with no gene match: 11. The CDR3 is 18 residues long. CDR1 and CDR2 (germline): MDHEN, SYDVKM. The CDR3 DNA reads as TGTGCCAGCAGTCCCGGCGGGACTAGCGGGGGGCCGAACTACGAGCAGTACTTC. As protein: CASSPGGTSGGPNYEQYF. Full variable domain (missing parts from reference TRBV28 and TRBJ2-7): DVKVTQSSRYLVKRTGEKVFLECVQDMDHENMFWYRQDPGLGLRLIYFSYDVKMKEKGDIPEGYSVSREKKERFSLILESASTNQTSMYLCASSPGGTSGGPNYEQYFGPGTRLTVT.

This rearrangement joins TRBV6-1 to TRBJ2-7, with 8 positions matching TRBD2. The CDR3 length is 18 residues. The V and J ends lost 0 bases and 0 bases, in that order; junction bases with no gene match: 10. The V gene's germline CDR1 is MNHNS and CDR2 SASEGT. CDR3 protein: CASSEAYPGLVFSYEQYF. The DNA for the CDR3 is TGTGCCAGCAGTGAAGCTTATCCGGGACTAGTTTTCTCCTACGAGCAGTACTTC.

The V and J genes are TRBV25-1 and TRBJ2-1, with 7 bases fitting TRBD2. Germline lookup yields CDR1 MGHDK and CDR2 SYGVNS. Germline trimming cut 4 bases from V and 8 bases from J; bases unmatched to any gene: 11. The length of the CDR3 is 15 residues. CDR3: CASSGFTGTKDEQFF. CDR3 sequence (DNA): TGTGCCAGCAGTGGATTTACCGGGACTAAAGATGAGCAGTTCTTC.

This clone was seen only a few times. The chain joins TRBV6-5 to TRBJ1-2; a possible D gene is TRBD1 (5 bases). The CDR3 is 13 amino acids. V was trimmed by 2 bases and J by 5 bases, leaving 9 bases between them. Germline V CDR1 and CDR2: MNHEY, SVGAGI. CDR3 DNA sequence: TGTGCCAGCAGTTACGGAGACAGATATGGCTACACCTTC. It is translated as CASSYGDRYGYTF.

The chain uses TRBV5-4 and TRBJ2-7; D unresolved. The germline V gene encodes CDR1 SGHNT and CDR2 YYREEE (reference sequence). The CDR3 extends over 11 amino acids. V lost 6 bases and J lost 0, with 4 bases in between. The CDR3 here is CASTNSYEQYF. In nucleotides, the CDR3 is TGTGCCAGCACCAACTCCTACGAGCAGTACTTC. Complete variable domain (other parts from reference TRBV5-4 and TRBJ2-7): ETGVTQSPTHLIKTRGQQVTLRCSSQSGHNTVSWYQQALGQGPQFIFQYYREEENGRGNFPPRFSGLQFPNYSSELNVNALELDDSALYLCASTNSYEQYFGPGTRLTVT.